This T cell receptor beta chain is from a study of blood T cell repertoires in COVID-19. This CDR3 has 15 amino acids. V lost 2 bases and J lost 8, with 16 bases in between. Germline CDR1 and CDR2: SGHRS and YFSETQ. TCRdb keeps only in-frame clones here, not all; method: immunoSEQ multiplex PCR. The table has 330,000 or so clones, over 80% seen once. This TCR derives from a man between 25 and 39 years old who had recovered from COVID-19. Specimen: PBMCs or T cells enriched from blood (not recorded which). The gene calls are TRBV5-1 and TRBJ1-4; D perhaps matches TRBD1 (5 bases). CDR3 in DNA: TGCGCCAGCAGCTTCAAAGGGGATTGGGGAGAAAAACTGTTTTTT. Translation: CASSFKGDWGEKLFF.